Listed below are T cell receptor beta chains from one sample, sequenced in a study of cytomegalovirus exposure and HLA in healthy donors. Here immunoSEQ multiplex PCR was the method, and the copy in TCRdb shows in-frame clones only, minus some. The sample contains some 150,000 clones, 82% of which appear only once. Material for sequencing was PBMCs. The receptors shown here come from a woman aged 35 to 49 in good health and CMV-seronegative. CDR3s include the opening cysteine and the closing phenylalanine or tryptophan. The D gene is left open where the match is weak. Clone size is stated in some rows and not others, as once, few, many or a class when expanded.

V gene	clone size	J gene	CDR3 length	D gene	CDR3 DNA	CDR3 protein
TRBV28	NA	TRBJ2-1	16	TRBD2	TGTGCCAGCAGTTTTGCCCCTAGCGGGAGCAAGGATGAGCAGTTCTTC	CASSFAPSGSKDEQFF
TRBV9	NA	TRBJ2-1	18	NA	TGTGCCAGCAGCGAAGAGGAAGGGGCGCGCCGTTTATACAATGAGCAGTTCTTC	CASSEEEGARRLYNEQFF
TRBV7-9	NA	TRBJ2-2	17	TRBD2	TGTGCCAGCAGCCCGAGGGCGGTTGCGGGAGGTGCCGGGGAGCTGTTTTTT	CASSPRAVAGGAGELFF
TRBV6-1	few	TRBJ2-2	14	TRBD1	TGTGCCAGCAGGGAGACAGGGCGAACCGGGGAGCTGTTTTTT	CASRETGRTGELFF
TRBV9	NA	TRBJ2-3	13	NA	TGTGCCAGCAGCGTTGACTTAATAGGTACGCAGTATTTT	CASSVDLIGTQYF
TRBV5-1	NA	TRBJ2-3	18	TRBD2	TGCGCCAGCAGCTTGCGGGCCCTTCAACCGGGACTATCAGATACGCAGTATTTT	CASSLRALQPGLSDTQYF
TRBV4-3	NA	TRBJ2-3	17	TRBD2	TGCGCCAGCAGCCAAGGGACTAGCGGGGGGTACACAGATACGCAGTATTTT	CASSQGTSGGYTDTQYF
TRBV7-2	NA	TRBJ2-1	15	TRBD2	TGTGCCAGCAGCTCGGGACTAGTTCCCTACAATGAGCAGTTCTTC	CASSSGLVPYNEQFF
TRBV11-2	NA	TRBJ1-2	15	TRBD1	TGTGCCAGCAGCTTACAGGGGGCGCGTGACTATGGCTACACCTTC	CASSLQGARDYGYTF
TRBV14	NA	TRBJ1-2	13	NA	TGTGCCAGGGGAAGGACGGGAAACTATGGCTACACCTTC	CARGRTGNYGYTF
TRBV7-3	NA	TRBJ2-1	14	TRBD2	TGTGCCAGCAGCTTAATGGGGGGGGGACGCGAGCAGTTCTTC	CASSLMGGGREQFF
TRBV27	NA	TRBJ2-2	16	TRBD2	TGTGCCAGCAGCCCTGCAGCGGGAGAGGTTACCGGGGAGCTGTTTTTT	CASSPAAGEVTGELFF
TRBV13	NA	TRBJ2-7	15	TRBD1	TGTGCCAGCAGCCTGCTTTACAGGGGACGCTACGAGCAGTACTTC	CASSLLYRGRYEQYF
TRBV4-3	NA	TRBJ2-1	14	NA	TGCGCCAGCAGCCCGAGAAGTAGTTACAATGAGCAGTTCTTC	CASSPRSSYNEQFF
TRBV6-5	NA	TRBJ2-1	14	TRBD2	TGTGCCAGCAGTGGCGGGAGCTCCTACAATGAGCAGTTCTTC	CASSGGSSYNEQFF
TRBV6-1	NA	TRBJ2-7	13	TRBD1	TGTGCCAGCAGTCCACGTGGACAGGGAGAGCAGTACTTC	CASSPRGQGEQYF
TRBV6-6	NA	TRBJ2-7	15	TRBD1	TGTGCCAGCAGTTCCAGCGACAGGGTAACCTACGAGCAGTACTTC	CASSSSDRVTYEQYF
TRBV27	NA	TRBJ1-1	14	TRBD1	TGTGCCAGCAGCGTGACAGGGGGTCACACTGAAGCTTTCTTT	CASSVTGGHTEAFF
TRBV28	NA	TRBJ2-7	14	NA	TGTGCCAGCAGTTTTTGGGGCGGGACCTACGAGCAGTACTTC	CASSFWGGTYEQYF
TRBV5-1	NA	TRBJ2-7	15	TRBD1	TGCGCCAGCAGCACGACCCGGACAGGGCAGGGGGAGCAGTACTTC	CASSTTRTGQGEQYF
TRBV11-2	NA	TRBJ2-1	17	TRBD1	TGTGCCAGCAGGAATAACCGGGACAGGGTTCCCGGGGGTGAGCAGTTCTTC	CASRNNRDRVPGGEQFF
TRBV6-1	NA	TRBJ1-2	14	NA	TGTGCCAGCAGTTTACAGGTATACGTATCCGGCTACACCTTC	CASSLQVYVSGYTF
TRBV29-1	NA	TRBJ2-5	15	TRBD2	TGCAGCGTTGGTCTAGCGGGACCCCCCCAAGAGACCCAGTACTTC	CSVGLAGPPQETQYF
TRBV7-8	NA	TRBJ1-1	14	NA	TGTGCCAGCAGCTTAGTAAGGGAGGGTTCTGAAGCTTTCTTT	CASSLVREGSEAFF
TRBV7-6	NA	TRBJ2-2	16	TRBD2	TGTGCCAGCAGCTTTTATAGCGGGAGAGGGCCCGGGGAGCTGTTTTTT	CASSFYSGRGPGELFF
TRBV28	NA	TRBJ1-3	13	NA	TGTGCCAGCAGTTTAATCGGTGGAAACACCATATATTTT	CASSLIGGNTIYF
TRBV9	few	TRBJ1-2	14	NA	TGTGCCAGCAGCGTAGTAGGGACAAACTATGGCTACACCTTC	CASSVVGTNYGYTF
TRBV7-3	NA	TRBJ1-1	15	NA	TGTGCCAGCGGTGCCCCCATCGAGCCCAACACTGAAGCTTTCTTT	CASGAPIEPNTEAFF
TRBV27	NA	TRBJ2-2	18	NA	TGTGCCAGCAGTTTTCGGAAACCGTACGTTTGGGCACAGTCGGAGCTGTTTTTT	CASSFRKPYVWAQSELFF
TRBV6-6	NA	TRBJ2-7	16	TRBD1	TGTGCCAGCCTCCGTCCGACCTCAGGGGGTCGCTACGAGCAGTACTTC	CASLRPTSGGRYEQYF
TRBV5-1	NA	TRBJ2-7	16	TRBD2	TGCGCCAGCAGGATAGGACTAGCGGGAGTCCCTTACGAGCAGTACTTC	CASRIGLAGVPYEQYF
TRBV7-8	few	TRBJ2-7	16	TRBD1	TGTGCCAGCAGCTTAATTCTGGGACAGGGGGCTTACGAGCAGTACTTC	CASSLILGQGAYEQYF
TRBV7-9	NA	TRBJ2-1	12	NA	TGTGCCAGCAGCTCCATTTACAATGAGCAGTTCTTC	CASSSIYNEQFF
TRBV7-8	NA	TRBJ1-1	15	TRBD1	TGTGCCAGCAGCCGAGGACAGGGGGCGAACACTGAAGCTTTCTTT	CASSRGQGANTEAFF
TRBV18	once	TRBJ2-7	12	NA	TGTGCCAGCTCACGACTAAGTGGAGAGCAGTACTTC	CASSRLSGEQYF
TRBV4-2	NA	TRBJ1-2	16	NA	TGTGCCAGCAGCCACTCGACTGGTGACGGCGGCTATGGCTACACCTTC	CASSHSTGDGGYGYTF
TRBV28	few	TRBJ1-5	15	NA	TGTGCCAGCACCCCCCATCCACCGGGCAATCAGCCCCAGCATTTT	CASTPHPPGNQPQHF
TRBV5-5	NA	TRBJ2-7	12	NA	TGTGCCAGCAGCCAGGACAGTTGGATCCAGTACTTC	CASSQDSWIQYF
TRBV6-5	NA	TRBJ2-5	14	TRBD1	TGTGCCAGCAGTCCGACAGGGGGAAGAGAGACCCAGTACTTC	CASSPTGGRETQYF
TRBV21-1	NA	TRBJ1-2	17	NA	TGTGCCAGCAGCAAAAGTGGGCCACATCCAGCTAACTATGGCTACACCTTC	CASSKSGPHPANYGYTF
TRBV23-1	NA	TRBJ1-5	12	NA	TGCGCCAGTCGACAGGGCAATCAGCCCCAGCATTTT	CASRQGNQPQHF
TRBV4-1	NA	TRBJ1-4	15	NA	TGCGCCAGCACCGGCACCAGGGGAACTAATGAAAAACTGTTTTTT	CASTGTRGTNEKLFF
TRBV20-1	once	TRBJ2-7	11	NA	TGCAGTGCTAGAGTAGTCTACGAGCAGTACTTC	CSARVVYEQYF
TRBV19	few	TRBJ2-7	13	TRBD1	TGTGCCAGTAGCGGGACAGGAGGATACGAGCAGTACTTC	CASSGTGGYEQYF
TRBV19	NA	TRBJ1-5	15	NA	TGTGCCAGTAGTATAGGGCGACTCTCAAATCAGCCCCAGCATTTT	CASSIGRLSNQPQHF
TRBV4-1	NA	TRBJ1-1	15	TRBD1	TGCGCCAGCAGCCGAACAGGGGGCATGGACACTGAAGCTTTCTTT	CASSRTGGMDTEAFF
TRBV5-4	few	TRBJ2-6	18	TRBD1	TGTGCCAGCAGCGGGACAGGCCACACCTCATCTGGGGCCAACGTCCTGACTTTC	CASSGTGHTSSGANVLTF
TRBV18	NA	TRBJ2-3	16	NA	TGTGCCAGCTCACCACCGAGCGGGCCACTCACAGATACGCAGTATTTT	CASSPPSGPLTDTQYF
TRBV14	NA	TRBJ2-3	16	TRBD1	TGTGCCAGCAGCCATCCCGGGACAGGACTCACAGATACGCAGTATTTT	CASSHPGTGLTDTQYF